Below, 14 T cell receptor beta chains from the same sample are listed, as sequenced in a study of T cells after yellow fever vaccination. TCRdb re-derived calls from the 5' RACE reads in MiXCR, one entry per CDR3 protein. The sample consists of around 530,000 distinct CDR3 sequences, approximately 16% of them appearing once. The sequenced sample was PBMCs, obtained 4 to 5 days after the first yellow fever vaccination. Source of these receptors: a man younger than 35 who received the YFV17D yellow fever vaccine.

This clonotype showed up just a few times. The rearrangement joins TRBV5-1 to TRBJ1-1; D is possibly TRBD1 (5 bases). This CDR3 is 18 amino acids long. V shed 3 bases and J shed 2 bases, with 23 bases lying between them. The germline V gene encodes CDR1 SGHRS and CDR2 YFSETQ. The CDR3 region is CASSYEGLGIRTNTEAFF. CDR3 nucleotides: TGCGCCAGCAGCTATGAGGGGCTGGGCATCAGGACCAACACTGAAGCTTTCTTT.

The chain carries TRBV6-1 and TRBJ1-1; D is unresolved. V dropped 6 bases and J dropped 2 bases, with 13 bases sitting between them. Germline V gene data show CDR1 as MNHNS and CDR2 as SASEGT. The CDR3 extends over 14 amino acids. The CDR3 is CASRRPPLNTEAFF. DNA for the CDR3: TGTGCCAGCAGGCGTCCCCCCCTCAACACTGAAGCTTTCTTT.

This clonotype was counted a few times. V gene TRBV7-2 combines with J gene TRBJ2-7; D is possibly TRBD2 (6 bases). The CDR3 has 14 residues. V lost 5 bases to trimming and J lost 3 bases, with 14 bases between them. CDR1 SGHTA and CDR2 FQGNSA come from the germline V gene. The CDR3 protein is CASSQGLVYYEQYF. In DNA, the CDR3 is TGTGCCAGCAGCCAGGGACTCGTATACTACGAGCAGTACTTC.

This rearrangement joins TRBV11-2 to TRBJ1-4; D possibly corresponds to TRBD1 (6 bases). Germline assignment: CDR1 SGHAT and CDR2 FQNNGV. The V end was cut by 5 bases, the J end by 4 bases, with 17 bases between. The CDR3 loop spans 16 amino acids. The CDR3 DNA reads TGTGCCAGCAGCATATCACAGGGAGAAATTAATGAAAAACTGTTTTTT. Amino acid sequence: CASSISQGEINEKLFF.

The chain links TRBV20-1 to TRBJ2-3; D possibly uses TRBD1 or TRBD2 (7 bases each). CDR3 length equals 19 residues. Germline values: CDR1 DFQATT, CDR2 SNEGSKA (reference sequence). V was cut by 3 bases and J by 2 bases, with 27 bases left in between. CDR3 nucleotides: TGCAGTGCTAGCCCCCAGGGGGGGGGCACTGGTACGGTCACAGATACGCAGTATTTT. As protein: CSASPQGGGTGTVTDTQYF.

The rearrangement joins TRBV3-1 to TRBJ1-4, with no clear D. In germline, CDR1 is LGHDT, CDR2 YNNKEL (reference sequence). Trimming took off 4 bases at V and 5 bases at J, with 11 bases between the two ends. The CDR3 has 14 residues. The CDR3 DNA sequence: TGTGCCAGCAGCCCCCGGGCTTACAATGAAAAACTGTTTTTT. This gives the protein CASSPRAYNEKLFF.

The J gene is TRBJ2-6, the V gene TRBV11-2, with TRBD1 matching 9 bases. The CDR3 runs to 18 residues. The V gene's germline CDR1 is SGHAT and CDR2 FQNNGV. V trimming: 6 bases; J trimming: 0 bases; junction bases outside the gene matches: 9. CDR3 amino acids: CASRSPGQGFSGANVLTF. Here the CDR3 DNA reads TGTGCCAGCAGATCACCGGGACAGGGTTTCTCTGGGGCCAACGTCCTGACTTTC.

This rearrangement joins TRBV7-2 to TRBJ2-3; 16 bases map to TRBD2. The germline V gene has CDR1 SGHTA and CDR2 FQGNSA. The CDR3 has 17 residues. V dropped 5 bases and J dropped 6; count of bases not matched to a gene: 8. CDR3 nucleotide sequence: TGTGCCAGCAGCCAGGGACTAGCGGGGGGGCCAGGGGATACGCAGTATTTT. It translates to CASSQGLAGGPGDTQYF.

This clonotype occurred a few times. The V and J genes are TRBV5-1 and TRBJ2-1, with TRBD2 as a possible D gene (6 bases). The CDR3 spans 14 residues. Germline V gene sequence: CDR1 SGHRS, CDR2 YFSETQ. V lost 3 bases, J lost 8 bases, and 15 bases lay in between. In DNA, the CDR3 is TGCGCCAGCAGCTCCGGACGGGGACTCGATGAGCAGTTCTTC. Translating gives CASSSGRGLDEQFF.

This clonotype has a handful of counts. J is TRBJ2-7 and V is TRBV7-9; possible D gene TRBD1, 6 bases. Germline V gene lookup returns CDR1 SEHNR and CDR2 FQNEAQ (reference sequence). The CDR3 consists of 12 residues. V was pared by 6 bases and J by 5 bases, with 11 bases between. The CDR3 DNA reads TGTGCCAGCAGTACAGGGCGGGACGAGCAGTACTTC. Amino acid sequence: CASSTGRDEQYF. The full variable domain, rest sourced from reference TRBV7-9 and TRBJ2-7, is DTGVSQNPRHKITKRGQNVTFRCDPISEHNRLYWYRQTLGQGPEFLTYFQNEAQLEKSRLLSDRFSAERPKGSFSTLEIQRTEQGDSAMYLCASSTGRDEQYFGPGTRLTVT.

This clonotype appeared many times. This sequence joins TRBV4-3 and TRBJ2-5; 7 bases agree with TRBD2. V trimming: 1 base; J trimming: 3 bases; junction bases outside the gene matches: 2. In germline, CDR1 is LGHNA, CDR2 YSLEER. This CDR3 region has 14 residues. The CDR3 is CASSQAGLEETQYF. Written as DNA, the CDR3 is TGCGCCAGCAGCCAAGCAGGACTAGAAGAGACCCAGTACTTC.

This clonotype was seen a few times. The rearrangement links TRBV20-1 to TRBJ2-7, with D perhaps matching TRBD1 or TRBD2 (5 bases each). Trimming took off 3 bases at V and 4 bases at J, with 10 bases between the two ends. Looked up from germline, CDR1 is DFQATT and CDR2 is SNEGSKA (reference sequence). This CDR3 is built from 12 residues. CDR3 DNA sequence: TGCAGTGCTAGGGTTGAGGGGTACGAGCAGTACGTC. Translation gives CSARVEGYEQYV.

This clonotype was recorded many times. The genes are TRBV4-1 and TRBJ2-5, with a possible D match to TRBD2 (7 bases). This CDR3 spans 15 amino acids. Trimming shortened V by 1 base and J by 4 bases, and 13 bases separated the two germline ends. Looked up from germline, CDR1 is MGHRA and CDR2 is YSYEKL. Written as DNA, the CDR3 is TGCGCCAGCAGCCAAGGTTCGGGGGGCCGAGAGACCCAGTACTTC. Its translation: CASSQGSGGRETQYF.

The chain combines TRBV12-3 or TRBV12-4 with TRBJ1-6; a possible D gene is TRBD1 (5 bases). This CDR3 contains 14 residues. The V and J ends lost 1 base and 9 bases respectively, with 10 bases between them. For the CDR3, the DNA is TGTGCCAGCAGTTTAGTCGGGGGTGGTTCACCCCTCCACTTT. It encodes CASSLVGGGSPLHF.